The 25 T cell receptor beta chains reported below all come from one sample, sequenced in a study of blood T cells in healthy people across ages. Through a sample-barcoded 5' primer and a J-beta primer mix, a second PCR was run for 7 to 11 cycles. TCRdb re-analysed the 5' RACE reads in MiXCR, keeping a single row per CDR3 protein. The repertoire holds approximately 800,000 distinct CDR3 sequences, with 20% to 30% as singletons. The data were also submitted as part of a second study, on T cells of mothers and their children.

Sequencing was carried out using blood. The receptors originated from a boy between 10 and 17 years old in good health.

This sequence joins TRBV15 and TRBJ1-2; possibly TRBD1 for D (6 bases). V lost 0 bases to trimming and J lost 8 bases, with 10 bases between them. From germline, CDR1 is LNHNV and CDR2 YYDKDF (reference sequence). The CDR3 contains 13 residues. The CDR3 sequence: CATSRDRTGGYTF. The CDR3 coding sequence is TGTGCCACCAGCAGAGACCGAACAGGGGGCTACACCTTC.

The rearrangement links TRBV18 to TRBJ1-2; D possibly corresponds to TRBD1 (6 bases). Germline V gives CDR1 KGHSH, CDR2 LQKENI. V lost 3 bases, J lost 4 bases, and 12 bases lay in between. This CDR3 has 14 residues. The CDR3 nucleotides read TGTGCCAGCTCACCCAGGACAGAATCCTATGGCTACACCTTC. Translation gives CASSPRTESYGYTF.

The V and J genes are TRBV20-1 and TRBJ2-1; 7 bases match TRBD2. CDR1 and CDR2 (germline): DFQATT, SNEGSKA (reference sequence). This CDR3 is 16 amino acids long. The V segment lost 0 bases and the J segment 3 bases; nucleotides outside the gene matches: 8. The CDR3 protein is CSARDPLAGDYNEQFF. The CDR3 bases are TGCAGTGCTAGAGATCCCCTCGCGGGAGACTACAATGAGCAGTTCTTC.

V is TRBV12-5 and J is TRBJ2-5, with TRBD1 matching over 8 bases. The CDR3 has 16 amino acids. Trimming removed 3 bases from V and 11 bases from J; junction bases left unmatched: 17. Germline CDR1 is LGHNT and CDR2 is FRNRAP. Here the CDR3 DNA reads TGTGCTAGTGGTTTTACCCCCCGGGACAGGATTTCCGAACAGTACTTC. Its translation: CASGFTPRDRISEQYF.

V is TRBV6-2 or TRBV6-3 and J is TRBJ1-2; D remains unclear. Germline V gene sequence: CDR1 MNHEY, CDR2 SVGEGT. Trimming pared 6 bases from V and 8 bases from J, leaving 13 bases between. The CDR3 is 12 amino acids. DNA of the CDR3: TGTGCCAGCAGCCCCGGGCCGCACGGCTACACCTTC. Protein: CASSPGPHGYTF.

This clonotype was found a few times. This sequence joins TRBV27 and TRBJ2-7; tentatively, D is TRBD1 or TRBD2 (5 bases each). Trimming removed 6 bases at V and 1 base at J, with 13 bases between. CDR1 is MNHEY, CDR2 SMNVEV, per germline (reference sequence). The CDR3 has 14 residues. CDR3 sequence reads: CASRPSWGSYEQYF. CDR3 in DNA: TGTGCCAGCAGACCTTCGTGGGGGTCCTACGAGCAGTACTTC.

The rearrangement links TRBV6-2 or TRBV6-3 to TRBJ2-5; 8 bases align to TRBD1. The J segment lost 1 base and the V segment lost 6 bases, leaving 10 bases of the junction unmatched. The CDR3 has 16 amino acids. The germline CDR1 and CDR2 sequences are MNHEY and SVGEGT. CDR3 region: CASSLPRQGRQETQYF. CDR3 coding DNA: TGTGCCAGCAGCCTACCCCGACAGGGGCGCCAAGAGACCCAGTACTTC.

The chain employs TRBV6-6 and TRBJ2-3; D perhaps matches TRBD2 (5 bases). The CDR3 consists of 14 residues. Germline assignment: CDR1 MNHNY and CDR2 SVGAGI (reference sequence). The V gene lost 2 bases and the J gene lost 3 bases, with 9 bases spanning the gap. In nucleotides, the CDR3 is TGTGCCAGCAGTTACCGAGAGGGAACAGATACGCAGTATTTT. Protein sequence: CASSYREGTDTQYF.

This clonotype was picked up a small number of times. CDR3 sequence: CASVIGGAIPFGEQYF. The CDR3, as DNA: TGTGCCAGCGTTATAGGGGGGGCTATACCCTTCGGGGAGCAGTACTTC. The gene calls are TRBV28 and TRBJ2-7; D is perhaps TRBD2 (7 bases). Germline-derived CDR1 and CDR2 are MDHEN and SYDVKM. The CDR3 has 16 amino acids. V lost 8 bases to trimming and J lost 7 bases, with 27 bases between them.

The V and J genes are TRBV2 and TRBJ2-7; 10 bases fit TRBD1. Looked up from germline, CDR1 is SNHLY and CDR2 is FYNNEI. V dropped 7 bases and J dropped 6; count of bases not matched to a gene: 6. The CDR3 is made up of 13 amino acids. The CDR3 region is CASTSGQGSEQYF. In DNA, the CDR3 is TGTGCCAGCACTTCGGGACAGGGGTCCGAGCAGTACTTC.

This chain links TRBV6-5 with TRBJ2-7; D remains unclear. The J call may be incorrect, as the DNA end agrees better with TRBJ2-5. CDR3 length: 13 residues. In germline, CDR1 is MNHEY, CDR2 SVGAGI. DNA for the CDR3: TGTGCCAGCAGTTACACAAGGGAAGAGACCCAGTACTTC. Translation gives CASSYTREETQYF.

The CDR3 DNA sequence: TGTGCCAGCAGCTTAACGGACTACAGGGGTGGTCTAGCCAAAAACATTCAGTACTTC. This translates into CASSLTDYRGGLAKNIQYF. The rearrangement joins TRBV7-9 to TRBJ2-4, with D tentatively TRBD1 (7 bases). V lost 2 bases, J lost 0 bases, and 20 bases lay in between. This CDR3 has 19 amino acids. Germline V gene data show CDR1 as SEHNR and CDR2 as FQNEAQ (reference sequence). Drawing the rest from reference TRBV7-9 and TRBJ2-4, the complete variable domain is DTGVSQNPRHKITKRGQNVTFRCDPISEHNRLYWYRQTLGQGPEFLTYFQNEAQLEKSRLLSDRFSAERPKGSFSTLEIQRTEQGDSAMYLCASSLTDYRGGLAKNIQYFGAGTRLSVL.

V is TRBV5-1 and J is TRBJ2-2, with TRBD2 matching 9 bases. In germline, CDR1 is SGHRS, CDR2 YFSETQ. V shed 1 base, J shed 5 bases, and the junction held 3 bases outside the gene matches. The CDR3 spans 15 residues. CDR3 protein: CASSLLAGLTGELFF. CDR3 nucleotide sequence: TGCGCCAGCAGCTTGCTAGCGGGGCTTACCGGGGAGCTGTTTTTT.

The chain employs TRBV20-1 and TRBJ2-5; 9 positions agree with TRBD1. The end of the DNA aligns better with TRBJ2-7, so the J call may be wrong. This CDR3 spans 16 amino acids. CDR1 DFQATT and CDR2 SNEGSKA come from the germline V gene (reference sequence). CDR3 in amino acids: CSASGTGYLGGYEQYF. The CDR3 nucleotides are TGCAGTGCTAGCGGGACAGGGTATCTCGGCGGGTACGAGCAGTACTTC.

This clonotype appeared a few times. The chain joins TRBV5-1 to TRBJ2-5; D possibly corresponds to TRBD1 (5 bases). The CDR3 runs 14 residues. V was shortened by 2 bases and J by 1 base, with 9 bases between the two germline ends. Germline V gives CDR1 SGHRS, CDR2 YFSETQ. The CDR3 loop is CASSFEGVQETQYF. CDR3 bases: TGCGCCAGCAGCTTTGAAGGGGTCCAAGAGACCCAGTACTTC.

This chain joins TRBV6-5 and TRBJ2-5, with 16 nucleotides matching TRBD2. After removal of 4 bases from V and 0 bases from J, the junction contained 5 bases not matched to a gene. The CDR3 extends over 18 amino acids. Germline V gene sequence: CDR1 MNHEY, CDR2 SVGAGI. The CDR3 sequence is CASSSTGLAGGYQETQYF. CDR3 bases: TGTGCCAGCAGTTCCACGGGACTAGCGGGGGGGTACCAAGAGACCCAGTACTTC.

This chain uses TRBV6-5 with TRBJ1-1; tentative D call: TRBD1 (6 bases). With 7 bases removed from V and 10 bases from J, the gap between germline ends came to 16 bases. There are 12 residues in the CDR3. Germline loops: CDR1 MNHEY, CDR2 SVGAGI. The CDR3 DNA follows: TGTGCCAGCAATCTCCCGGGGGGGCGAGCTTTCTTT. It is translated as CASNLPGGRAFF.

This clonotype turned up a few times. The chain is built from TRBV13 and TRBJ2-5, with D perhaps matching TRBD1 (6 bases). The tail of the sequence fits TRBJ2-7 better, so the J call may be wrong. The CDR3 consists of 16 residues. Germline V CDR1 and CDR2: PRHDT, FYEKMQ (reference sequence). In nucleotides, the CDR3 is TGTGCCAGCAGCCAGGGACCCGGGACACTGAACTACGAGCAGTACTTC. Protein product: CASSQGPGTLNYEQYF.

This clonotype was observed a handful of times. The chain employs TRBV7-2 and TRBJ1-5; the match to TRBD1 covers 7 bases. Trimming at V came to 8 bases and at J to 2 bases, leaving 3 bases not matched to a gene. Germline V gene sequence: CDR1 SGHTA, CDR2 FQGNSA. This CDR3 comprises 13 residues. The CDR3 protein is CASGTGGNQPQHF. CDR3 sequence (DNA): TGTGCCAGCGGAACAGGGGGCAATCAGCCCCAGCATTTT.

The chain uses TRBV3-1 and TRBJ2-5; a possible D gene is TRBD2 (5 bases). Looked up from germline, CDR1 is LGHDT and CDR2 is YNNKEL (reference sequence). V gave up 4 bases and J gave up 10 bases, with 13 bases separating them. CDR3 length: 12 residues. The CDR3 reads CASSLGIMSQYF. The CDR3 DNA reads TGTGCCAGCAGCCTCGGGATTATGAGCCAGTACTTC.

The genes are TRBV7-3 and TRBJ1-4; a possible D gene is TRBD1 (5 bases). Germline V lookup: CDR1 SGHTA, CDR2 FQGTGA. There are 14 residues in the CDR3. V was shortened by 7 bases and J by 8 bases, with 17 bases between the two germline ends. CDR3 sequence reads: CASIQLGGREKLFF. CDR3 bases: TGTGCCAGCATACAACTTGGGGGACGCGAAAAACTGTTTTTT.

This clonotype was seen many times. The rearrangement links TRBV25-1 to TRBJ1-1, with 8 bases aligning to TRBD1. The CDR3 is 13 amino acids. J lost 1 base, V lost 6 bases, and 1 base had no gene match. Germline lookup yields CDR1 MGHDK and CDR2 SYGVNS. As DNA, the CDR3 is TGTGCCAGCAGGGGACAGGCGAACACTGAAGCTTTCTTT. Amino acids: CASRGQANTEAFF. Based on the CDR3 plus reference TRBV25-1 and TRBJ1-1, the full variable domain is EADIYQTPRYLVIGTGKKITLECSQTMGHDKMYWYQQDPGMELHLIHYSYGVNSTEKGDLSSESTVSRIRTEHFPLTLESARPSHTSQYLCASRGQANTEAFFGQGTRLTVV.

This clonotype came up a few times. The V call is TRBV20-1, the J call TRBJ2-1; D might be TRBD2 (6 bases). V dropped 5 bases and J dropped 0 bases, with 11 bases sitting between them. Germline CDR1 is DFQATT and CDR2 is SNEGSKA (reference sequence). This CDR3 region has 14 residues. As DNA, the CDR3 is TGCAGTGCTCGGGACTCGAGCTCCTACAATGAGCAGTTCTTC. Its protein product is CSARDSSSYNEQFF.

This clonotype appeared a few times. The V gene is TRBV6-9, the J gene TRBJ2-5; a possible D gene is TRBD2 (6 bases). Looked up from germline, CDR1 is MNHGY and CDR2 is SVAAGI. The V gene lost 6 bases and the J gene lost 1 base, with 18 bases spanning the gap. This CDR3 is 16 amino acids long. The DNA of the CDR3 is TGTGCCAGCAGCCCCCTAAGGGCGGGGTTCCAAGAGACCCAGTACTTC. This gives the protein CASSPLRAGFQETQYF.

The gene calls are TRBV12-3 or TRBV12-4 and TRBJ2-3, with D unclear. This CDR3 region has 12 residues. Between the trimmed V and J ends, which lost 6 bases and 4 bases, there was a span of 8 bases. CDR3 in amino acids: CASRLTADTQYF. CDR3 sequence (DNA): TGTGCCAGCAGACTCACTGCAGATACGCAGTATTTT.